This T cell receptor beta chain was sequenced during a study of blood T cell repertoires in COVID-19. Study information: Sources were T cells, B-cell-depleted T cells, or PBMCs; the material itself was cDNA or gDNA.

Assay: immunoSEQ multiplex PCR; the TCRdb copy retains only in-frame clones and omits some. This sample has around 76,000 clones, with about four fifths found just once. The germline V gene has CDR1 SGHNT and CDR2 YYREEE (reference sequence). J was trimmed by 12 bases and V by 4 bases; bases with no gene match: 7. This CDR3 spans 15 amino acids. The rearrangement joins TRBV5-4 to TRBJ2-1, with 16 bases identical to TRBD2. This TCR was recovered from a woman aged 80 or over with active or convalescent COVID-19. Sequenced input: peripheral blood. The CDR3 region is CASSPGTSGGASQFF. The CDR3 DNA is TGTGCCAGCAGCCCTGGGACTAGCGGGGGGGCCTCGCAGTTCTTC.